This T cell receptor beta chain appears in the sequencing data of a study of monozygotic twins with inflammatory bowel disease. Per germline, CDR1 PRHDT and CDR2 FYEKMQ (reference sequence). The CDR3 spans 16 residues. Samples each yielded cDNA through eight separate reactions. TCRdb reworked the 5' RACE reads into one entry per CDR3 protein, no DNA. The sample table includes around 400,000 distinct CDR3 sequences. The clonotype was recovered from a human donor with ulcerative colitis or Crohn's disease, or a healthy co-twin of an affected twin (not recorded which). V is TRBV13 and J is TRBJ2-1; the TCRdb D gene call, TRBD2, has no DNA to confirm it. Specimen: blood. Here the CDR3 reads CASSFLAGRSYNEQFF.